The clone carrying this T cell receptor (beta chain) was seen once. This record comes from a study of identical twins. From germline, CDR1 is GTSNPN and CDR2 SVGIG (reference sequence). The V segment lost 2 bases and the J segment 5 bases; nucleotides outside the gene matches: 5. The CDR3 consists of 14 residues. TCRdb re-derived calls from the 5' RACE reads in MiXCR, one entry per CDR3 protein. The table has roughly 690,000 distinct CDR3 sequences, approximately 6% seen once. The source of this sequence is a man between 18 and 29 years old in good health. The sample consisted of naive T cells sorted from blood. The chain is built from TRBV30 and TRBJ2-4, with 8 positions matching TRBD1. CDR3 in amino acids: CAWSSRGRQNIQYF. CDR3 nucleotide sequence: TGTGCCTGGAGTTCCAGGGGGCGGCAAAACATTCAGTACTTC.